One and the same sample provided the 8 T cell receptor beta chains below, sequenced in a study of vaccination effects on CD4 cells after COVID-19. TCRdb keeps only in-frame clones here, not all; method: immunoSEQ multiplex PCR. The sample carries 14,000 or so clones, approximately 82% recorded once. These receptors' targets are unknown. After expansion with viral peptide pools in the ViraFEST assay, antigen-specific CD4+ T cells were sequenced. It was after roughly ten days of culture that CD4+ T cells were isolated. The sequencing used CD4+ T cells from PBMCs cultured with HCoV-229E spike peptides, collected before COVID-19 vaccination. Every receptor here comes from a human donor who received a COVID-19 vaccine.

The CDR3 reads CASSQEPGNNEQFF. CDR3 nucleotide sequence: TGTGCCAGCAGCCAAGAACCCGGGAACAATGAGCAGTTCTTC. The V and J genes are TRBV4-2 and TRBJ2-1, with D tentatively TRBD2 (5 bases). Germline V gives CDR1 LGHNA, CDR2 YNFKEQ. Between the trimmed V and J ends, which lost 0 bases and 5 bases, there was a span of 8 bases. The CDR3 length is 14 residues.

CDR3 bases: TGTGCCAGCAGTCCCGGACAGCAAGAGACCCAGTACTTC. Protein: CASSPGQQETQYF. V and J are TRBV6-5 and TRBJ2-5, with a tentative D call TRBD1 (6 bases). CDR3 length: 13 residues. The germline V gene encodes CDR1 MNHEY and CDR2 SVGAGI. V lost 5 bases to trimming and J lost 2 bases, with 9 bases between them.

The chain combines TRBV7-2 with TRBJ2-2; D unresolved. Trimming pared 2 bases from V and 1 base from J, leaving 11 bases between. The germline V gene has CDR1 SGHTA and CDR2 FQGNSA. CDR3 size: 16 residues. CDR3 region: CASSLFPQRNTGELFF. The CDR3, as DNA: TGTGCCAGCAGCTTATTCCCCCAGCGGAACACCGGGGAGCTGTTTTTT.

This clone has only a few counts. The chain links TRBV3-1 (or the pseudogene TRBV3-2) to TRBJ2-5, with D hard to call. V was clipped by 4 bases and J by 3 bases, with 6 bases between them. The CDR3 loop spans 12 amino acids. CDR1 is LGHDT, CDR2 YNNKEL, per germline (reference sequence). The CDR3 nucleotides read TGTGCCAGCAGCCGATTCGAAGAGACCCAGTACTTC. This sequence encodes CASSRFEETQYF.

This chain joins TRBV5-5 and TRBJ1-4, with D uncertain. The DNA end is more similar to TRBJ2-2, so the J call may be wrong. Germline CDR1 reads SGHKS; CDR2 reads YYEKEE (reference sequence). There are 14 residues in the CDR3. CDR3 sequence (DNA): TGTGCCAGCAGCTTGGTACCCCAGCCTAGGGAGCTGTTTTTT. It translates to CASSLVPQPRELFF.

This rearrangement joins TRBV7-2 to TRBJ2-2, with D possibly matching TRBD1 (6 bases). Trimming took 5 bases from V and 7 from J, leaving 17 bases between them. Germline CDR1 is SGHTA and CDR2 is FQGNSA. This CDR3 is 15 amino acids long. CDR3 DNA sequence: TGTGCCAGCAGCCTTGGACAGTCTGTTATCGGGGAGCTGTTTTTT. This codes for CASSLGQSVIGELFF.

This sequence joins TRBV5-1 and TRBJ2-5; a possible D gene is TRBD2 (5 bases). With 0 bases removed from V and 5 bases from J, the gap between germline ends came to 8 bases. Germline V gives CDR1 SGHRS, CDR2 YFSETQ. The CDR3 loop spans 13 amino acids. In DNA, the CDR3 is TGCGCCAGCAGCTTGGATAGGGAGGAGACCCAGTACTTC. This codes for CASSLDREETQYF.

This clone has a handful of counts. V is TRBV3-1 (or the pseudogene TRBV3-2) and J is TRBJ1-2; the D is unclear. Trimming removed 1 base at V and 5 bases at J, with 8 bases between. This CDR3 has 13 residues. Germline CDR1 and CDR2: LGHDT and YNNKEL (reference sequence). CDR3 amino acids: CASSQGTVYGYTF. In DNA form, the CDR3 reads TGTGCCAGCAGCCAAGGGACTGTGTATGGCTACACCTTC.